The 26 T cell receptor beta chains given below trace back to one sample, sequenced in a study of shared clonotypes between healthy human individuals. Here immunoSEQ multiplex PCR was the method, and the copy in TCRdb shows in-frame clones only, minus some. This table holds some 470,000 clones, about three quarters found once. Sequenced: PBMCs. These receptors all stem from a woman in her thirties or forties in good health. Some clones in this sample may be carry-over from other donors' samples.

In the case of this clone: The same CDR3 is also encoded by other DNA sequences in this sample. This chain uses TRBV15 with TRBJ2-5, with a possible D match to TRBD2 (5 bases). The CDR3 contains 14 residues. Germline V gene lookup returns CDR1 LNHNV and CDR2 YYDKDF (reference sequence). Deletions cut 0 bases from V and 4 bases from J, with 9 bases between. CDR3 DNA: TGTGCCACCAGCAGAGATCAGGCGGGAGAGACCCAGTACTTC. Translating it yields CATSRDQAGETQYF. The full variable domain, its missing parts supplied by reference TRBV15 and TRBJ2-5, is DAMVIQNPRYQVTQFGKPVTLSCSQTLNHNVMYWYQQKSSQAPKLLFHYYDKDFNNEADTPDNFQSRRPNTSFCFLDIRSPGLGDTAMYLCATSRDQAGETQYFGPGTRLLVL.

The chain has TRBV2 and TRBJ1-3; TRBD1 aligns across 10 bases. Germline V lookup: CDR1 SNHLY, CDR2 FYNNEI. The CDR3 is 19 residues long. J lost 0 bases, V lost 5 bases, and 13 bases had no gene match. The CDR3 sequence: CASSLLDTGTGASGNTIYF. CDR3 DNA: TGTGCCAGCAGTCTACTTGATACCGGGACAGGGGCCTCTGGAAACACCATATATTTT.

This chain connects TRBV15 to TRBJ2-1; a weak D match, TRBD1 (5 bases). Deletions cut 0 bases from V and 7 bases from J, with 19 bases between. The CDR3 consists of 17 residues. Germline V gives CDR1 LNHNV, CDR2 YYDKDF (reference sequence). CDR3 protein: CATSREGETVGLNEQFF. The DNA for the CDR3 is TGTGCCACCAGCAGAGAAGGCGAGACAGTAGGTTTGAATGAGCAGTTCTTC. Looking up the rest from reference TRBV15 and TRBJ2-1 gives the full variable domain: DAMVIQNPRYQVTQFGKPVTLSCSQTLNHNVMYWYQQKSSQAPKLLFHYYDKDFNNEADTPDNFQSRRPNTSFCFLDIRSPGLGDTAMYLCATSREGETVGLNEQFFGPGTRLTVL.

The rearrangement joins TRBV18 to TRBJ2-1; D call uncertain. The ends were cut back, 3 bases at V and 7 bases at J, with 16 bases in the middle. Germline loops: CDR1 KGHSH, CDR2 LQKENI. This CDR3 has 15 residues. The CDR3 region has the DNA TGTGCCAGCTCACCTACGCGACTGGGCGAGAATGAGCAGTTCTTC. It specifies CASSPTRLGENEQFF.

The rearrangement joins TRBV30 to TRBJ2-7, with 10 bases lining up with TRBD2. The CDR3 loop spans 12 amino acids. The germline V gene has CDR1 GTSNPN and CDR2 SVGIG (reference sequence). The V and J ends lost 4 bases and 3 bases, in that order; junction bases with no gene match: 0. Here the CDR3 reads CAWTSGSYEQYF. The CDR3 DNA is TGTGCCTGGACTAGCGGGAGCTACGAGCAGTACTTC.

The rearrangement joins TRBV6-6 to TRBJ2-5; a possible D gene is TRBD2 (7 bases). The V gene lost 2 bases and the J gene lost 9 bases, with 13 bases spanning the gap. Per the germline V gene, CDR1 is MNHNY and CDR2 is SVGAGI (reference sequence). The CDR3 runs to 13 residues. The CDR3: CASSYIEGGAQYF. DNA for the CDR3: TGTGCCAGCAGTTACATCGAGGGGGGGGCCCAGTACTTC.

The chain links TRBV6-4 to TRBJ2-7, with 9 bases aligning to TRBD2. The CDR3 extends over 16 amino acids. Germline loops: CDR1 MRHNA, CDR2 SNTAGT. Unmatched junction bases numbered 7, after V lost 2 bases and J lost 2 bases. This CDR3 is CASSDRLAGRTYEQYF. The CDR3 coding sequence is TGTGCCAGCAGTGACCGGCTAGCGGGAAGAACCTACGAGCAGTACTTC.

The CDR3 is CASSSGLQETQYF. The CDR3 DNA reads TGTGCCAGCAGCTCGGGACTTCAAGAGACCCAGTACTTC. The chain has TRBV5-4 and TRBJ2-5; D perhaps matches TRBD2 (6 bases). Germline V CDR1 and CDR2: SGHNT, YYREEE (reference sequence). The CDR3 is 13 amino acids. V was cut by 3 bases and J by 2 bases, with 8 bases left in between.

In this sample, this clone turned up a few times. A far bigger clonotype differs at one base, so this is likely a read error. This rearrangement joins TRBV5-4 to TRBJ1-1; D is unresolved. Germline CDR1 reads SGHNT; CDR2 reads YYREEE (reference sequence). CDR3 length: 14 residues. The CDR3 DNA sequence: TGTGCCAGCAGCTTCTCTACGGGGAACGCTGAAGCTTTCTTT. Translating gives CASSFSTGNAEAFF.

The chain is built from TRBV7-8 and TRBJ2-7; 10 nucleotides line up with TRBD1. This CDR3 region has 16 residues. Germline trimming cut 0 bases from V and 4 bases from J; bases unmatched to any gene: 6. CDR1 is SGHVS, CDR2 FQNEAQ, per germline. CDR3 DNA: TGTGCCAGCAGCTTAGCGACGCCGGGACAGGGGTACGAGCAGTACTTC. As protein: CASSLATPGQGYEQYF.

CDR3 in amino acids: CASRKTSGITGELFF. CDR3 bases: TGTGCCAGCAGGAAGACTAGCGGGATCACCGGGGAGCTGTTTTTT. The chain employs TRBV7-9 and TRBJ2-2, with 11 bases that match TRBD2. Losses at the gene ends were 6 bases for V and 4 bases for J; bases not matched to a gene: 4. CDR1 is SEHNR, CDR2 FQNEAQ, per germline (reference sequence). The CDR3 sequence is 15 residues long.

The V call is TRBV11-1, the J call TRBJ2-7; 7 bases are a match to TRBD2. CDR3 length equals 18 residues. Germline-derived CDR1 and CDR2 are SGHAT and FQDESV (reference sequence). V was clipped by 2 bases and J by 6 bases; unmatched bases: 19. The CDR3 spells CASSLYEGGDSLHLEQYF. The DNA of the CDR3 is TGTGCCAGCAGCTTATACGAGGGAGGGGACTCCTTACACCTCGAGCAGTACTTC.

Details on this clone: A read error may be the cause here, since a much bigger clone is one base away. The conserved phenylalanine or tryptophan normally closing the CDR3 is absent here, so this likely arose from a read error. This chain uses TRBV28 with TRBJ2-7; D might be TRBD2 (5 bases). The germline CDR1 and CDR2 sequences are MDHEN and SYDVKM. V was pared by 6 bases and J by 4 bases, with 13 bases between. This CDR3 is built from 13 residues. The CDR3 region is CASSRGRDYEQYL. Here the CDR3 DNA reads TGTGCCAGCAGCCGAGGACGGGATTACGAGCAGTACCTC.

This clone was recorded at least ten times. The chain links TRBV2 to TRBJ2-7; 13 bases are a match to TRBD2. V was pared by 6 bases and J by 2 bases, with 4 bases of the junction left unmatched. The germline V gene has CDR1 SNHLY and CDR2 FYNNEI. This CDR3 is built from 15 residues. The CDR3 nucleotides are TGTGCCAGCAGACTACTAGCGGGAGGGACCTACGAGCAGTACTTC. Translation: CASRLLAGGTYEQYF.

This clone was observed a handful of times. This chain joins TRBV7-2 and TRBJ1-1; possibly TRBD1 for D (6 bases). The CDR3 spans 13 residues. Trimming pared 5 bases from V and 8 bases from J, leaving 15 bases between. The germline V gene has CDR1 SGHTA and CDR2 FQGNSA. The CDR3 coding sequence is TGTGCCAGCAGCATTCTCAGGGGCGGAGAAGCTTTCTTT. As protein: CASSILRGGEAFF.

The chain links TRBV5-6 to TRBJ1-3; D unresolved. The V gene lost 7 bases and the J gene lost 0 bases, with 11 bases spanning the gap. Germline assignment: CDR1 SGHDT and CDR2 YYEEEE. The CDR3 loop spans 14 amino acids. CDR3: CASGTMSSGNTIYF. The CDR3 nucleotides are TGTGCCAGCGGTACTATGAGCTCTGGAAACACCATATATTTT.

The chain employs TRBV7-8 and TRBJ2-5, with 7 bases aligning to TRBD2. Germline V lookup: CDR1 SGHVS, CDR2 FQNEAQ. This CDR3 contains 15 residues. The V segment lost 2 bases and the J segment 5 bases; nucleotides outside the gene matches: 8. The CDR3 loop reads CASSLWSGKGETQYF. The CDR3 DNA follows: TGTGCCAGCAGCTTATGGAGCGGGAAAGGCGAGACCCAGTACTTC.

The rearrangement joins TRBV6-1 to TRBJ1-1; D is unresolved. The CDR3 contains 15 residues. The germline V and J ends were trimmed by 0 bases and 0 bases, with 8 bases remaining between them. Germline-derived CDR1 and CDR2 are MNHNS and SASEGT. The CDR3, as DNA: TGTGCCAGCAGTGAAGCGACCGGACTGAACACTGAAGCTTTCTTT. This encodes CASSEATGLNTEAFF.

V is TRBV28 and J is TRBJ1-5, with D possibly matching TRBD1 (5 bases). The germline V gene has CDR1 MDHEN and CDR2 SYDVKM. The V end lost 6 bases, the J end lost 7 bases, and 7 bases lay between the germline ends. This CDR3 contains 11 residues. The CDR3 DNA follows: TGTGCCAGCAGGGGGCAACAGCCCCAGCATTTT. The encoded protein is CASRGQQPQHF.

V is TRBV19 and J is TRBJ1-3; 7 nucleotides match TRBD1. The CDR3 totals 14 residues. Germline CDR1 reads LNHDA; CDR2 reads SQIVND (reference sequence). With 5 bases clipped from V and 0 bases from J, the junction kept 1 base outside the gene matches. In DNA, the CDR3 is TGTGCCAGTAGTGGGACAGTCTCTGGAAACACCATATATTTT. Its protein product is CASSGTVSGNTIYF.

The CDR3, as DNA: TGTGCCAGCAGCTTAGGGAGTACCTACGAGCAGTACTTC. Residues: CASSLGSTYEQYF. The chain is built from TRBV7-2 and TRBJ2-7; no clear D gene. The germline V gene has CDR1 SGHTA and CDR2 FQGNSA. This CDR3 region has 13 residues. V was clipped by 1 base and J by 2 bases, with 6 bases between them. Drawing the rest from reference TRBV7-2 and TRBJ2-7, the complete variable domain is GAGVSQSPSNKVTEKGKDVELRCDPISGHTALYWYRQSLGQGLEFLIYFQGNSAPDKSGLPSDRFSAERTGGSVSTLTIQRTQQEDSAVYLCASSLGSTYEQYFGPGTRLTVT.

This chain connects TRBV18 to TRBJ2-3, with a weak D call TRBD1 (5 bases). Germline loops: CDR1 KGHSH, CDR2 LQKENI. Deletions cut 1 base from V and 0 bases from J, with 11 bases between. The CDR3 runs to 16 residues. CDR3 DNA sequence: TGTGCCAGCTCACCACGGGAAGGGGTGAGCACAGATACGCAGTATTTT. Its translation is CASSPREGVSTDTQYF.

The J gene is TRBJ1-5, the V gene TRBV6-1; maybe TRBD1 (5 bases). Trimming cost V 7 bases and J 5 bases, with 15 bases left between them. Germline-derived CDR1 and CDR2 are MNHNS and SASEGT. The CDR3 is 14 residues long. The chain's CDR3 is CASNDRGFDQPQHF. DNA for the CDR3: TGTGCCAGCAATGACAGAGGGTTTGATCAGCCCCAGCATTTT.

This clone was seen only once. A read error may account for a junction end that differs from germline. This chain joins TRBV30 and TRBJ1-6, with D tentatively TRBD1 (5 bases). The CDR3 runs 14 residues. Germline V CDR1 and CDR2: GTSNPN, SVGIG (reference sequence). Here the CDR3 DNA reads TGTGCCTGTAGTGGGGGTATTACCGCTTCACCCCTCCACTTT. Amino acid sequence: CACSGGITASPLHF.

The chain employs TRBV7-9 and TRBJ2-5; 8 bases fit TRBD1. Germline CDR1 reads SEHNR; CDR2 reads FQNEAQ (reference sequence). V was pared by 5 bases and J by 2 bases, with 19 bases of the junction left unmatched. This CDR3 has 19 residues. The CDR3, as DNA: TGTGCCAGCAGCCCGCCCGGGACAGGCCTTCGTATTCCGCAAGAGACCCAGTACTTC. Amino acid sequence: CASSPPGTGLRIPQETQYF.

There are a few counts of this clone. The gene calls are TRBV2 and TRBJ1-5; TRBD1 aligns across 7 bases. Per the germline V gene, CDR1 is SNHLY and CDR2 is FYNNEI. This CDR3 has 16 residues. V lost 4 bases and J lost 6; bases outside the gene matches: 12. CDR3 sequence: CASSALDRELPQPQHF. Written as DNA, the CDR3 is TGTGCCAGCAGTGCCCTCGACAGGGAACTCCCTCAGCCCCAGCATTTT.